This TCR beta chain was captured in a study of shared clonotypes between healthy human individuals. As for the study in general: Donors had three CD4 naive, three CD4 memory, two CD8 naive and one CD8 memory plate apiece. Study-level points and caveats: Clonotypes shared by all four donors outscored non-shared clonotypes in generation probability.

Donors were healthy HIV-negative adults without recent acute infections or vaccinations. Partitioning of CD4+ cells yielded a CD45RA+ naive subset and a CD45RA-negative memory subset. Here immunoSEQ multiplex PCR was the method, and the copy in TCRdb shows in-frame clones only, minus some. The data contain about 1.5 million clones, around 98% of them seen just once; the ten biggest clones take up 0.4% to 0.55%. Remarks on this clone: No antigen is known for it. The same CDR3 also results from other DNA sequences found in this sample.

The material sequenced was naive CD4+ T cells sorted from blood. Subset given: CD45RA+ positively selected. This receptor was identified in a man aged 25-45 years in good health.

The CDR3 loop reads CASSLALAGGYEQFF. CDR3 bases: TGCGCCAGCAGCTTGGCTCTAGCGGGAGGGTATGAGCAGTTCTTC. The chain links TRBV5-1 to TRBJ2-1; 12 bases are shared with TRBD2. The CDR3 extends over 15 amino acids. The J segment lost 8 bases and the V segment lost 0 bases, leaving 3 bases of the junction unmatched. Germline CDR1 and CDR2: SGHRS and YFSETQ.